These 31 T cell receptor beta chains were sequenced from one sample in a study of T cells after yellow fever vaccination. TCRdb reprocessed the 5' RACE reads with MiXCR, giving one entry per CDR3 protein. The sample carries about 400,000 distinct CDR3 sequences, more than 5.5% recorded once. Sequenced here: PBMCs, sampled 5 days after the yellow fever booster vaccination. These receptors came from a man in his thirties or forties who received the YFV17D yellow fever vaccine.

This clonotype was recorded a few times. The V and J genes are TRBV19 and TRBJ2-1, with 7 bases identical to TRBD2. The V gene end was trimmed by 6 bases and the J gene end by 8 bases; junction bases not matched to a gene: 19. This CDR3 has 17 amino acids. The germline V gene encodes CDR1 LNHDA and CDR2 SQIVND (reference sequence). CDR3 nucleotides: TGTGCCAGTAGGGTTTCGGGGAGGGCCCTTCGATACGATGAGCAGTTCTTC. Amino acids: CASRVSGRALRYDEQFF. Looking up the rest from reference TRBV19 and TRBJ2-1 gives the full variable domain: DGGITQSPKYLFRKEGQNVTLSCEQNLNHDAMYWYRQDPGQGLRLIYYSQIVNDFQKGDIAEGYSVSREKKESFPLTVTSAQKNPTAFYLCASRVSGRALRYDEQFFGPGTRLTVL.

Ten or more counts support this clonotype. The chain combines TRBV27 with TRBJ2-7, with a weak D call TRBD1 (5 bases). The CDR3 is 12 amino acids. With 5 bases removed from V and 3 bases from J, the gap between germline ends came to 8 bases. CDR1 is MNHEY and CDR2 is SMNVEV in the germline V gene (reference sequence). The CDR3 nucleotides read TGTGCCAGCAGTATCACAGGCTACGAGCAGTACTTC. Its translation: CASSITGYEQYF.

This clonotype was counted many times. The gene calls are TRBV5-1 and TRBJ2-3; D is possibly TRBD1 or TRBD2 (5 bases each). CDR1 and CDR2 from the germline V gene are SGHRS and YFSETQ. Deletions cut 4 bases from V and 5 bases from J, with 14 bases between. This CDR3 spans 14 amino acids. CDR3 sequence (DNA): TGCGCCAGCAGCACCGGAGGCCAGGGAGATACGCAGTATTTT. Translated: CASSTGGQGDTQYF.

The CDR3 bases are TGTGCCAGCAGCCAAGAGAACCCTTTCTCTGGGGCCAACGTCCTGACTTTC. Translation gives CASSQENPFSGANVLTF. The chain uses TRBV3-1 and TRBJ2-6; the D is unclear. V gave up 0 bases and J gave up 0 bases, with 9 bases separating them. Germline CDR1 and CDR2: LGHDT and YNNKEL (reference sequence). There are 17 residues in the CDR3.

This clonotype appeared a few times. The CDR3 nucleotides read TGTGCCAGCAGAATCGGGACGGCATCCGAGCAGTACTTC. This sequence encodes CASRIGTASEQYF. V and J are TRBV6-1 and TRBJ2-7; D is possibly TRBD1 or TRBD2 (5 bases each). Germline V gene lookup returns CDR1 MNHNS and CDR2 SASEGT. Trimming shortened V by 6 bases and J by 6 bases, and 15 bases separated the two germline ends. There are 13 residues in the CDR3.

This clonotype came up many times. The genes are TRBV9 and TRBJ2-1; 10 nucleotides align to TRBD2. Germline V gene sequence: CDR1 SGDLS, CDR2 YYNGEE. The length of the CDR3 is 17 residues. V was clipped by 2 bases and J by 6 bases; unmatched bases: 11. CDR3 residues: CASSVGPLAGVGNEQFF. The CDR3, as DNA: TGTGCCAGCAGCGTGGGGCCCCTAGCGGGAGTTGGCAATGAGCAGTTCTTC.

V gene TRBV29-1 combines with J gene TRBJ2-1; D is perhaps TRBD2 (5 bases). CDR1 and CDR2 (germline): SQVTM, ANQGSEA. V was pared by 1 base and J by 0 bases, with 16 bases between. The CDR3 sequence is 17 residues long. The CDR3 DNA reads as TGCAGCGTTGAAGGTGGTAAGCGGTTTAGCTCCTACAATGAGCAGTTCTTC. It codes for CSVEGGKRFSSYNEQFF.

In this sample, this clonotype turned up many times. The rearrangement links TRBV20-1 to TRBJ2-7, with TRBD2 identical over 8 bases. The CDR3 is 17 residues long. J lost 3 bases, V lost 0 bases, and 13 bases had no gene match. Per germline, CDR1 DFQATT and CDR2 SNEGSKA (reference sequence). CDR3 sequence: CSARDLNSGTSGYEQYF. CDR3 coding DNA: TGCAGTGCTAGAGATCTCAACAGCGGGACTAGTGGCTACGAGCAGTACTTC.

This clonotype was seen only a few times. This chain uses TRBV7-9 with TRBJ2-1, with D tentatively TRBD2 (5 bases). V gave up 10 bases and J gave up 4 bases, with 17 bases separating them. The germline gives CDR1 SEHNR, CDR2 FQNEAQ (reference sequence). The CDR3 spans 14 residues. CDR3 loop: CATQVERKYNEQFF. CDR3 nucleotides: TGTGCCACCCAGGTCGAGCGGAAATACAATGAGCAGTTCTTC.

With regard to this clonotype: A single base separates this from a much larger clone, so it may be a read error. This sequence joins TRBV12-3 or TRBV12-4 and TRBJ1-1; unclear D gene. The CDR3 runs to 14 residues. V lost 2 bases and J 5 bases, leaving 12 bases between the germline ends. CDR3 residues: CASSLRWRSTEAFF. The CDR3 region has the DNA TGTGCCAGCAGTTTAAGGTGGCGAAGTACTGAAGCTTTCTTT.

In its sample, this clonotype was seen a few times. The CDR3 bases are TGTGCCAGCAGCTTAGCCGGGACAGGGGGGCAAGAGACCCAGTACTTC. As protein: CASSLAGTGGQETQYF. This chain uses TRBV7-8 with TRBJ2-5; 11 bases match TRBD1. The CDR3 loop spans 16 amino acids. The junction had 2 bases not matched to a gene; V was cut back by 0 bases and J by 2 bases. CDR1 is SGHVS, CDR2 FQNEAQ, per germline.

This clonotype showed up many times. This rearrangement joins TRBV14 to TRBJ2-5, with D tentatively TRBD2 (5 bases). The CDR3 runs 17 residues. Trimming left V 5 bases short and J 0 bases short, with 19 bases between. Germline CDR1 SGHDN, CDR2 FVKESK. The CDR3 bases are TGTGCCAGCAGCTGGAAGGAGGCAGGCGGATACCAAGAGACCCAGTACTTC. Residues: CASSWKEAGGYQETQYF. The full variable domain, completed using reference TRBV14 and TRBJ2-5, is EAGVTQFPSHSVIEKGQTVTLRCDPISGHDNLYWYRRVMGKEIKFLLHFVKESKQDESGMPNNRFLAERTGGTYSTLKVQPAELEDSGVYFCASSWKEAGGYQETQYFGPGTRLLVL.

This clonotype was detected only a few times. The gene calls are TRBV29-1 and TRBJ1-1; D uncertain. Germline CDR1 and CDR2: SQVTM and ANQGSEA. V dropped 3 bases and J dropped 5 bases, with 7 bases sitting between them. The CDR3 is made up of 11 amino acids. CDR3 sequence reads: CSVDMGTEAFF. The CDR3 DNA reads TGCAGCGTTGATATGGGGACTGAAGCTTTCTTT. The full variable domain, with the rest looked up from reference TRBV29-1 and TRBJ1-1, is SAVISQKPSRDICQRGTSLTIQCQVDSQVTMMFWYRQQPGQSLTLIATANQGSEATYESGFVIDKFPISRPNLTFSTLTVSNMSPEDSSIYLCSVDMGTEAFFGQGTRLTVV.

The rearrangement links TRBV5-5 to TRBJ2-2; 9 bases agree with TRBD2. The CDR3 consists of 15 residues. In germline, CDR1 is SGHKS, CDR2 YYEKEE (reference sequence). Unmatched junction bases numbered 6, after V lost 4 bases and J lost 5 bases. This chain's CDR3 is CASSVLAGSTGELFF. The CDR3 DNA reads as TGTGCCAGCAGCGTGCTAGCGGGAAGTACCGGGGAGCTGTTTTTT.

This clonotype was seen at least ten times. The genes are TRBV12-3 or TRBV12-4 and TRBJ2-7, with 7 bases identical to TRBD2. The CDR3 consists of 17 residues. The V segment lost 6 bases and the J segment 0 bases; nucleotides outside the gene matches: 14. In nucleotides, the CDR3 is TGTGCCAGCAGGGGTAATGGACTAGGCGGTAGCTCCTACGAGCAGTACTTC. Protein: CASRGNGLGGSSYEQYF.

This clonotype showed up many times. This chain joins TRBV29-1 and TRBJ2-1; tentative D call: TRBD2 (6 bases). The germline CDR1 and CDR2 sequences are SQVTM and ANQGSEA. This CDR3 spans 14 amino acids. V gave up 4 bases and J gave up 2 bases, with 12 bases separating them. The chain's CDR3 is CSVVTGDAYNEQFF. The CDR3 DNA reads TGCAGCGTTGTCACGGGAGACGCCTACAATGAGCAGTTCTTC.

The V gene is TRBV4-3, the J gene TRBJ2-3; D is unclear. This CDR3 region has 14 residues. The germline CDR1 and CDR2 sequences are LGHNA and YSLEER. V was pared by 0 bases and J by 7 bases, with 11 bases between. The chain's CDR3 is CASSQDYKENTQYF. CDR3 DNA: TGCGCCAGCAGCCAAGATTATAAGGAGAATACGCAGTATTTT.

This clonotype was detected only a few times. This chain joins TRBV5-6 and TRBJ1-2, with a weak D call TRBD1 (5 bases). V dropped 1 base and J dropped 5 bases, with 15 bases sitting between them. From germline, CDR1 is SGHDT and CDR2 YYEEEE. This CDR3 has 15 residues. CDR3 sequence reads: CASSLTDLDSYGYTF. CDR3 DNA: TGTGCCAGCAGCTTGACAGATCTTGACAGTTATGGCTACACCTTC.

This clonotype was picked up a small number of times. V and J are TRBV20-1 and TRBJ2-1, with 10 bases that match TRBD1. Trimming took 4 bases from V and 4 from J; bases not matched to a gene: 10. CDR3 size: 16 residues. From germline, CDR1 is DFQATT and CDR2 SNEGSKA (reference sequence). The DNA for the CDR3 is TGCAGTGCTAAAGGTCGCGGGGACAGGGGTTACAATGAGCAGTTCTTC. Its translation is CSAKGRGDRGYNEQFF.

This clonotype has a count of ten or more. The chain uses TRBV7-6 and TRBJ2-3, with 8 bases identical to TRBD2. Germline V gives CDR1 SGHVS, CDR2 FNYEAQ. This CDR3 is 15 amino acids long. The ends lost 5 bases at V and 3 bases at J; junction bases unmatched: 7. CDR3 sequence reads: CASSRAGGPTDTQYF. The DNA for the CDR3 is TGTGCCAGCAGCCGGGCGGGGGGTCCAACAGATACGCAGTATTTT.

CDR3 amino acids: CASSPGGKSYEQYF. Here the CDR3 DNA reads TGTGCCAGCAGCCCGGGAGGGAAATCCTACGAGCAGTACTTC. J is TRBJ2-7 and V is TRBV6-1, with 8 bases fitting TRBD2. J lost 1 base, V lost 6 bases, and 5 bases had no gene match. The CDR3 runs to 14 residues. The V gene's germline CDR1 is MNHNS and CDR2 SASEGT.

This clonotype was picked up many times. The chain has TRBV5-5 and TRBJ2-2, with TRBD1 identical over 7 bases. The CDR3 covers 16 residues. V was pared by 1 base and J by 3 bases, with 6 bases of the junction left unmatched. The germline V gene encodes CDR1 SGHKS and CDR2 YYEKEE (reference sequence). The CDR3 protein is CASSLHQGEYTGELFF. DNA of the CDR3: TGTGCCAGCAGCTTGCATCAGGGGGAATACACCGGGGAGCTGTTTTTT.

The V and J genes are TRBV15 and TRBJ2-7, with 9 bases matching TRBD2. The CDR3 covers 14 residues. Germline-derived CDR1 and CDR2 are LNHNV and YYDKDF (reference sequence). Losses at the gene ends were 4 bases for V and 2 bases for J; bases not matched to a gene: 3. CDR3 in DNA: TGTGCCACCAGCACCATAGCGGGAGCCTACGAGCAGTACTTC. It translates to CATSTIAGAYEQYF.

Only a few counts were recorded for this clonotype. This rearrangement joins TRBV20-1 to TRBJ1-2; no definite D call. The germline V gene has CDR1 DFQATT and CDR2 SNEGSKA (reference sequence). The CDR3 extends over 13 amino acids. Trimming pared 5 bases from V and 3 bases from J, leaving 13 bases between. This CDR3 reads CSAPPPGDYGYTF. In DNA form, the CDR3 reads TGCAGTGCTCCCCCGCCCGGGGACTATGGCTACACCTTC.

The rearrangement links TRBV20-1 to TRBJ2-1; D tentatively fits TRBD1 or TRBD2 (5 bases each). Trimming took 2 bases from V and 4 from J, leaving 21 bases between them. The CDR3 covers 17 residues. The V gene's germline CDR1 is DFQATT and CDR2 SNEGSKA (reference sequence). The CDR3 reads CSARFGTETKGYNEQFF. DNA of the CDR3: TGCAGTGCTAGATTCGGGACGGAAACAAAGGGGTACAATGAGCAGTTCTTC.

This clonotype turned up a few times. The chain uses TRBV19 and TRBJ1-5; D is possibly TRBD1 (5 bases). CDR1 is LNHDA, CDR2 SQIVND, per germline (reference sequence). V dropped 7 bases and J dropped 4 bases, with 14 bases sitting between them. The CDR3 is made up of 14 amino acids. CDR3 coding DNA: TGTGCCAGTAACCCGACAGTAACTAATCAGCCCCAGCATTTT. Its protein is CASNPTVTNQPQHF. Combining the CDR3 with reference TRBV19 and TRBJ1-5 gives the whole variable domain DGGITQSPKYLFRKEGQNVTLSCEQNLNHDAMYWYRQDPGQGLRLIYYSQIVNDFQKGDIAEGYSVSREKKESFPLTVTSAQKNPTAFYLCASNPTVTNQPQHFGDGTRLSIL.

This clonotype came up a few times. The CDR3: CASSFFTGTANTEAFF. CDR3 sequence (DNA): TGTGCCAGCAGCTTCTTCACCGGGACGGCGAACACTGAAGCTTTCTTT. V is TRBV7-2 and J is TRBJ1-1, with D perhaps TRBD1 (5 bases). CDR1 is SGHTA and CDR2 is FQGNSA in the germline V gene. The CDR3 consists of 16 residues. V lost 3 bases, J lost 1 base, and 15 bases lay in between.

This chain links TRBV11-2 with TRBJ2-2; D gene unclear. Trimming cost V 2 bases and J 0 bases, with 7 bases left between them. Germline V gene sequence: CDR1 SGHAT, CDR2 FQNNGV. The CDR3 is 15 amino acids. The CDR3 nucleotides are TGTGCCAGCAGCTTACAGATTTCGAACACCGGGGAGCTGTTTTTT. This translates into CASSLQISNTGELFF.

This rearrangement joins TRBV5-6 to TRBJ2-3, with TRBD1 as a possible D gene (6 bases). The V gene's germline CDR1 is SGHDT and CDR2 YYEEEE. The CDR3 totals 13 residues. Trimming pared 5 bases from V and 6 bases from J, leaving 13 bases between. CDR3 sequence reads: CASRDSLRDTQYF. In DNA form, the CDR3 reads TGTGCCAGCAGGGACAGCCTAAGGGATACGCAGTATTTT.

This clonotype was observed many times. The CDR3 DNA reads TGCGCCAGCAGCTTGGGCGGGACAGGGCGGGACGAGCAGTACTTC. It translates to CASSLGGTGRDEQYF. The chain uses TRBV5-1 and TRBJ2-7; 9 bases align to TRBD1. Trimming removed 0 bases from V and 5 bases from J; junction bases left unmatched: 6. There are 15 residues in the CDR3. CDR1 is SGHRS and CDR2 is YFSETQ in the germline V gene.

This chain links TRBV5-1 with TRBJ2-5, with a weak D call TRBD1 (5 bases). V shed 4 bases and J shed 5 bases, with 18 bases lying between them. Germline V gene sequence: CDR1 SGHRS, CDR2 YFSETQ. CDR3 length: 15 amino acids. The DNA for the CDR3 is TGCGCCAGCAGCCCGACAGCTAGGGTAGGGGAGACCCAGTACTTC. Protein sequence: CASSPTARVGETQYF.